The source of this T cell receptor (beta chain) is a study of T cell repertoires in cytomegalovirus infection. Study-level points and caveats: In two of eight donors, the top clonotype was HLA-C-restricted CMV-specific. Carriage of CMV together with the relevant HLA was identifiable through cumulative public TCR beta family frequency.

TCRdb re-analysed the reads in MiXCR, keeping a single row per CDR3 protein. The table shows some 120,000 distinct CDR3 sequences, with roughly a tenth occurring only once. Ten or more counts support this clonotype. Antigen: not known. This CDR3 has 11 amino acids. CDR1 and CDR2 from the germline V gene are SGHTA and FQGNSA. V was shortened by 6 bases and J by 1 base, with 3 bases between the two germline ends. Sequencing used PBMCs, sequenced either directly or after in vitro stimulation (not recorded which). The chain combines TRBV7-2 with TRBJ1-2; D unclear. The TCR was taken from a human donor in good health (CMV status not recorded). Some clones in this sample may be carry-over from other donors' samples. Here the CDR3 reads CASRFNYGYTF. The CDR3 DNA reads TGTGCCAGCAGGTTTAACTATGGCTACACCTTC.